A selection of T cell receptor beta chains follows, all from one sample in a study of T cell responses to AZD1222 COVID-19 vaccine. Some clones are missing from TCRdb's copy, which holds only in-frame ones; the method was immunoSEQ multiplex PCR. The table has 86,000 or so clones, around nine tenths seen once. The material was peripheral blood, obtained 28 days after the second AZD1222 dose. These receptor sequences come from an adult who received the AZD1222 COVID-19 vaccine. Both conserved end residues are part of each CDR3. A D gene is named only where the DNA matches it firmly. Rows give clone size only sometimes, using once, few, many, or a class for an expanded clone.

>.|.|TRBJ2-7|TRBV30
TGTGCCTGGAGTTTAGATAGGGCCGTCTCCTACGAGCAGTACTTC
CAWSLDRAVSYEQYF
>.|.|TRBJ2-3|TRBV10-3
TGTGCCATCAGTGGCACGGCGCCCGATACGCAGTATTTT
CAISGTAPDTQYF
>once|TRBD2|TRBJ2-7|TRBV4-2
TGTGCCAGCAGCCAGGCAGGGACTAGCCGCTCCTACGAGCAGTACTTC
CASSQAGTSRSYEQYF
>.|TRBD1|TRBJ1-2|TRBV19
TGTGCCAGTACCAAAGGGGAGGACAGGAACTATGGCTACACCTTC
CASTKGEDRNYGYTF
>.|.|TRBJ1-6|TRBV11-2
TGTGCCAGCAGCTTACGGGCTCTAAATAATTCACCCCTCCACTTT
CASSLRALNNSPLHF
>few|.|TRBJ1-4|TRBV30
TGTGCCTGGAGCGACAAAGACCGGCTTCGGGGAAAACTGTTTTTT
CAWSDKDRLRGKLFF
>few|.|TRBJ2-3|TRBV2
TGTGCCGGAGGACAGAGACACACAGATACGCAGTATTTT
CAGGQRHTDTQYF
>.|.|TRBJ1-1|TRBV28
TGTGCCAGCAGTTTCTTAGGTCTAGGCACTGAAGCTTTCTTT
CASSFLGLGTEAFF
>few|TRBD1|TRBJ1-5|TRBV7-2
TGTGCCAGCAGCTCCGGGACAGGGTTCACTCAGCCCCAGCATTTT
CASSSGTGFTQPQHF
>.|TRBD2|TRBJ2-7|TRBV29-1
TGCAGCGTTTCATCCGGACTAGCGGGAGCCTACGAGCAGTACTTC
CSVSSGLAGAYEQYF
>.|.|TRBJ1-2|TRBV28
TGTGCCAGCAGTTTAGTCGGCCCAGTGTATGGCTACACCTTC
CASSLVGPVYGYTF
>.|TRBD1|TRBJ2-1|TRBV6-4
TGTGCCAGCAGTGACTCGGCACAGGGGTCCTACAATGAGCAGTTCTTC
CASSDSAQGSYNEQFF
>.|.|TRBJ2-1|TRBV24-1
TGTGCCACCAGTGAGACCAGGTTCAATGAGCAGTTCTTC
CATSETRFNEQFF
>.|TRBD1|TRBJ1-4|TRBV5-1
TGCGCCAGCAGCTCGGGGACAGGGATGACTAATGAAAAACTGTTTTTT
CASSSGTGMTNEKLFF
>.|TRBD1|TRBJ1-1|TRBV14
TGTGCCAGCAGCCCAGGACAGGGCTGGGAAGCTTTCTTT
CASSPGQGWEAFF
>.|.|TRBJ2-7|TRBV5-1
TGCGCCAGCAGATATCGGCCTCCGGGACACAATATTGCGGACTCGAACTACGAGCAGTACTTC
CASRYRPPGHNIADSNYEQYF
>.|.|TRBJ1-5|TRBV6-6
TGTGCCAGCAGTTCCCGCGGTCAGCCCCAGCATTTT
CASSSRGQPQHF
>.|TRBD1|TRBJ2-7|TRBV3-1/TRBV3-2
TGTGCCAGCAGCCAAGACAGGGGGTACGAGCAGTACTTC
CASSQDRGYEQYF
>once|.|TRBJ2-5|TRBV4-1
TGCGCCAGCAGCCCTTCCGTAGCGGAAGAGACCCAGTACTTC
CASSPSVAEETQYF
>.|.|TRBJ1-1|TRBV20-1
TGCAGTGCTAGTATAGTTGCCCACCAGAACACTGAAGCTTTCTTT
CSASIVAHQNTEAFF
>once|.|TRBJ2-3|TRBV19
TGTGCCAGTAGTACAGGGCGATGGGGCACAGATACGCAGTATTTT
CASSTGRWGTDTQYF
>.|.|TRBJ1-4|TRBV28
TGTGCCAGCAGTTTTTTCGACGGGACTCAAGGGATGAAGAAACTGTTTTTT
CASSFFDGTQGMKKLFF
>.|TRBD1|TRBJ2-5|TRBV7-9
TGTGCCACCCTAGGCAGGGGGCGGGAGACCCAGTACTTC
CATLGRGRETQYF
>.|TRBD2|TRBJ2-7|TRBV7-2
TGTGCCAGCAGCCGACTAGCCGAACCGGGGCAGTACTTC
CASSRLAEPGQYF
>.|TRBD1|TRBJ1-4|TRBV4-1
TGCGCCAGCAGCCATGCAGACCCGGGACAGGTCAATGAAAAACTGTTTTTT
CASSHADPGQVNEKLFF
>.|.|TRBJ1-5|TRBV19
TGTGCCAGTAGTCACCGGGAAGCCGTCGGCAATCAGCCCCAGCATTTT
CASSHREAVGNQPQHF
>.|.|TRBJ1-5|TRBV9
TGTGCCAGCGGGCAGGGAAATCAGCCCCAGCATTTT
CASGQGNQPQHF
>.|.|TRBJ1-3|TRBV4-3
TGCGCCAGCAGCCAAGATTGGCAGGGTATTACTGGAAACACCATATATTTT
CASSQDWQGITGNTIYF
>.|.|TRBJ2-5|TRBV5-4
TGTGCCAGCAGCTTCGACCAGGTTGGAGGCAGGGAGACCCAGTACTTC
CASSFDQVGGRETQYF
>.|.|TRBJ1-1|TRBV6-6
TGTGCCAGCGGATTAGAACGTTACACTGAAGCTTTCTTT
CASGLERYTEAFF
>.|.|TRBJ1-2|TRBV21-1
TGTGCCAGCAGCAAAGTATTGAGGCCCAGGGCCGACTATGGCTACACCTTC
CASSKVLRPRADYGYTF
>once|.|TRBJ2-3|TRBV30
TGTGCCTGGAGCGGGGGAAGGGGCAGCACAGATACGCAGTATTTT
CAWSGGRGSTDTQYF
>.|TRBD1|TRBJ1-4|TRBV6-5
TGTGCCAGCAGGCCGACGAGGGGGCGAGCCGAAAAACTGTTTTTT
CASRPTRGRAEKLFF